Shown below are 28 T cell receptor beta chains from a single sample sequenced in a study of blood T cell repertoires in COVID-19. TCRdb's copy holds only in-frame clones and misses some; the assay was immunoSEQ multiplex PCR. The sample lists approximately 1,500 clones; approximately 84% were seen once. Source material: peripheral blood. Receptors originate from a man aged 65 to 85 with active COVID-19.

The J gene is TRBJ1-2, the V gene TRBV6-5, with 10 nucleotides matching TRBD1. This CDR3 is 14 amino acids long. V dropped 7 bases and J dropped 7; count of bases not matched to a gene: 9. Germline-derived CDR1 and CDR2 are MNHEY and SVGAGI. CDR3 protein: CASKIPGQGSGYTF. Here the CDR3 DNA reads TGTGCCAGCAAAATCCCGGGACAGGGGTCTGGCTACACCTTC.

This chain uses TRBV5-1 with TRBJ2-5, with unresolved D. Germline CDR1 and CDR2: SGHRS and YFSETQ. This CDR3 region has 16 residues. V shed 0 bases and J shed 1 base, with 13 bases lying between them. The CDR3 coding sequence is TGCGCCAGCAGCTTGGCGGTTTCAGGCACCCAAGAGACCCAGTACTTC. Its translation is CASSLAVSGTQETQYF.

A single count supports this clone. V is TRBV3-1 (or the pseudogene TRBV3-2) and J is TRBJ2-7, with TRBD1 identical over 7 bases. This CDR3 comprises 15 residues. V dropped 5 bases and J dropped 0; count of bases not matched to a gene: 7. Germline CDR1 LGHDT, CDR2 YNNKEL (reference sequence). CDR3 DNA sequence: TGTGCCAGCAGCAGACAGGGTTCCTCCTCCTACGAGCAGTACTTC. It specifies CASSRQGSSSYEQYF.

V and J are TRBV4-2 and TRBJ1-2; TRBD1 is a possible D gene (6 bases). The CDR3 has 14 amino acids. CDR1 and CDR2 from the germline V gene are LGHNA and YNFKEQ. V was shortened by 4 bases and J by 7 bases, with 16 bases between the two germline ends. CDR3 nucleotide sequence: TGTGCCAGCAGCCTGAACCAGGACAGCCGTGGCTACACCTTC. Residues: CASSLNQDSRGYTF.

This sequence joins TRBV6-6 and TRBJ1-5; D is undetermined. Germline CDR1 reads MNHNY; CDR2 reads SVGAGI (reference sequence). Trimming took 0 bases from V and 8 from J, leaving 11 bases between them. CDR3 size: 14 residues. The CDR3 is CASSYSGSSEPQHF. The CDR3 DNA follows: TGTGCCAGCAGTTACTCGGGCAGTTCCGAGCCCCAGCATTTT.

The chain carries TRBV7-2 and TRBJ1-5; 7 bases agree with TRBD1. CDR3 length: 16 amino acids. Germline lookup yields CDR1 SGHTA and CDR2 FQGNSA. Trimming took 5 bases from V and 4 from J; bases not matched to a gene: 11. The CDR3 spells CASSPGTADPNQPQHF. The CDR3 DNA reads as TGTGCCAGCAGCCCCGGGACAGCGGACCCAAATCAGCCCCAGCATTTT.

The gene calls are TRBV6-1 and TRBJ1-1, with D perhaps TRBD1 (5 bases). V lost 2 bases and J 8 bases, leaving 9 bases between the germline ends. The CDR3 spans 12 residues. Germline CDR1 MNHNS, CDR2 SASEGT. CDR3 residues: CASSETQGEAFF. For the CDR3, the DNA is TGTGCCAGCAGTGAAACGCAGGGCGAAGCTTTCTTT.

CDR3 residues: CASSIDRRLAGYNEQFF. The CDR3 DNA follows: TGTGCCAGTAGTATAGATCGCAGGCTAGCGGGGTACAATGAGCAGTTCTTC. The chain joins TRBV19 to TRBJ2-1; 9 nucleotides match TRBD2. CDR1 is LNHDA and CDR2 is SQIVND in the germline V gene (reference sequence). Trimming cost V 0 bases and J 4 bases; bases outside gene matches: 7. This CDR3 is 17 amino acids long.

The CDR3 DNA reads TGTGCCAGCAGCCAAGTGCTCGGGAGAGGGGAGCAGTACTTC. Protein sequence: CASSQVLGRGEQYF. This rearrangement joins TRBV3-1 (or the pseudogene TRBV3-2) to TRBJ2-7; perhaps TRBD2 as D (6 bases). The CDR3 contains 14 residues. CDR1 and CDR2 (germline): LGHDT, YNNKEL (reference sequence). V lost 1 base and J 7 bases, leaving 14 bases between the germline ends.

The CDR3 bases are TGTGCCTGGAGTCCCGGGACTTTAACAGATACGCAGTATTTT. As protein: CAWSPGTLTDTQYF. The J gene is TRBJ2-3, the V gene TRBV30; weak D call: TRBD2 (6 bases). The CDR3 has 14 amino acids. In germline, CDR1 is GTSNPN, CDR2 SVGIG (reference sequence). Deletions cut 2 bases from V and 3 bases from J, with 12 bases between.

The chain uses TRBV2 and TRBJ1-2, with D unresolved. V was clipped by 3 bases and J by 5 bases, with 10 bases between them. This CDR3 is built from 13 residues. The germline CDR1 and CDR2 sequences are SNHLY and FYNNEI. CDR3 in amino acids: CASSEIYSYGYTF. DNA for the CDR3: TGTGCCAGCAGTGAGATATACAGTTATGGCTACACCTTC. The entire variable domain, with the rest obtained from reference TRBV2 and TRBJ1-2, is as follows: EPEVTQTPSHQVTQMGQEVILRCVPISNHLYFYWYRQILGQKVEFLVSFYNNEISEKSEIFDDQFSVERPDGSNFTLKIRSTKLEDSAMYFCASSEIYSYGYTFGSGTRLTVV.

The chain joins TRBV3-1 (or the pseudogene TRBV3-2) to TRBJ1-6; the match to TRBD1 covers 7 bases. With V trimmed by 1 base and J by 1 base, 25 bases remained unmatched. The germline V gene encodes CDR1 LGHDT and CDR2 YNNKEL (reference sequence). There are 24 residues in the CDR3. CDR3 bases: TGTGCCAGCAGCCAAGCCGGGTTCGAGGGGGTCAGGGGGATGTTATTTTCCTATAATTCACCCCTCCACTTT. It translates to CASSQAGFEGVRGMLFSYNSPLHF.

The chain couples TRBV6-1 to TRBJ2-7; possibly TRBD2 for D (5 bases). V was shortened by 0 bases and J by 5 bases, with 17 bases between the two germline ends. The CDR3 loop spans 16 amino acids. From germline, CDR1 is MNHNS and CDR2 SASEGT. The CDR3 sequence: CASSEALLPAGNEQYF. In DNA form, the CDR3 reads TGTGCCAGCAGTGAAGCGTTACTCCCTGCGGGCAACGAGCAGTACTTC.

This clone was observed once. The chain recombines TRBV9 with TRBJ2-1; 11 bases line up with TRBD2. V trimming: 2 bases; J trimming: 10 bases; junction bases outside the gene matches: 8. Germline CDR1 SGDLS, CDR2 YYNGEE. The CDR3 has 15 amino acids. The CDR3 spells CASSVLSGGAGEQFF. As DNA, the CDR3 is TGTGCCAGCAGCGTCCTTAGCGGGGGGGCAGGCGAGCAGTTCTTC. The variable domain in full, completed from reference TRBV9 and TRBJ2-1, reads DSGVTQTPKHLITATGQRVTLRCSPRSGDLSVYWYQQSLDQGLQFLIQYYNGEERAKGNILERFSAQQFPDLHSELNLSSLELGDSALYFCASSVLSGGAGEQFFGPGTRLTVL.

The CDR3 loop reads CASRPLEGKVEAFF. CDR3 sequence (DNA): TGCGCCAGCAGGCCGCTTGAGGGCAAGGTTGAAGCTTTCTTT. V usage is TRBV10-2 and J usage is TRBJ1-1; D remains ambiguous. The CDR3 runs to 14 residues. Germline CDR1 reads WSHSY; CDR2 reads SAAADI. Trimming cost V 6 bases and J 7 bases, with 18 bases left between them.

In its sample, this clone was seen once. The chain uses TRBV10-3 and TRBJ1-5, with D perhaps matching TRBD1 (6 bases). Trimming pared 8 bases from V and 2 bases from J, leaving 13 bases between. The CDR3 length is 14 residues. The V gene's germline CDR1 is ENHRY and CDR2 SYGVKD. The CDR3: CAIGGGEGNQPQHF. As DNA, the CDR3 is TGTGCCATCGGAGGGGGGGAGGGCAATCAGCCCCAGCATTTT.

The chain uses TRBV10-3 and TRBJ2-2; D unresolved. V dropped 2 bases and J dropped 2 bases, with 3 bases sitting between them. The CDR3 extends over 13 amino acids. The germline V gene encodes CDR1 ENHRY and CDR2 SYGVKD. CDR3 nucleotide sequence: TGTGCCATCAGTGAGATAAACACCGGGGAGCTGTTTTTT. As protein: CAISEINTGELFF.

The chain uses TRBV19 and TRBJ1-5, with 11 bases that match TRBD1. The CDR3 runs to 17 residues. The V gene's germline CDR1 is LNHDA and CDR2 SQIVND (reference sequence). V shed 8 bases, J shed 2 bases, and the junction held 11 bases outside the gene matches. CDR3 nucleotides: TGTGCCAGTTCGGGGGGACAGGGGGACGCGGGCAATCAGCCCCAGCATTTT. As protein: CASSGGQGDAGNQPQHF.

The CDR3 DNA is TGTGCCAGCTCATTGGCTCCGGAGGGAAACACCATATATTTT. Its translation is CASSLAPEGNTIYF. The chain joins TRBV18 to TRBJ1-3; D remains ambiguous. The germline V gene encodes CDR1 KGHSH and CDR2 LQKENI. The CDR3 loop spans 14 amino acids. The V and J ends lost 5 bases and 4 bases respectively, with 12 bases between them.

This clone appeared a single time. This chain connects TRBV5-1 to TRBJ1-3; 7 bases align to TRBD1. The germline gives CDR1 SGHRS, CDR2 YFSETQ. The CDR3 runs to 15 residues. Germline trimming cut 1 base from V and 4 bases from J; bases unmatched to any gene: 5. This CDR3 reads CASSLRTGVGNTIYF. In nucleotides, the CDR3 is TGCGCCAGCAGCTTGCGAACAGGGGTAGGAAACACCATATATTTT.

The V and J genes are TRBV15 and TRBJ2-2; unclear D gene. Germline loops: CDR1 LNHNV, CDR2 YYDKDF (reference sequence). V lost 1 base to trimming and J lost 0 bases, with 6 bases between them. The CDR3 sequence is 15 residues long. The CDR3 here is CATSRVAANTGELFF. The DNA for the CDR3 is TGTGCCACCAGCAGAGTCGCGGCGAACACCGGGGAGCTGTTTTTT.

DNA of the CDR3: TGTGCCAGCAGCCGCCATCTAGCGGGGAACACAGATACGCAGTATTTT. Amino acids: CASSRHLAGNTDTQYF. V gene TRBV7-3 combines with J gene TRBJ2-3, with 9 bases identical to TRBD2. Germline CDR1 SGHTA, CDR2 FQGTGA. CDR3 length equals 16 residues. Trimming took 5 bases from V and 2 from J; bases not matched to a gene: 8.

The CDR3 sequence is CASSRALDRAYTEAFF. In DNA, the CDR3 is TGTGCCAGCAGCCGGGCTCTGGACAGGGCTTACACTGAAGCTTTCTTT. The rearrangement uses TRBV7-9 and TRBJ1-1, with 8 bases aligning to TRBD1. CDR1 SEHNR and CDR2 FQNEAQ come from the germline V gene (reference sequence). CDR3 length: 16 residues. Losses at the gene ends were 5 bases for V and 3 bases for J; bases not matched to a gene: 11.

V gene TRBV6-1 combines with J gene TRBJ2-1, with TRBD2 identical over 11 bases. J lost 7 bases, V lost 1 base, and 9 bases had no gene match. The CDR3 is 17 residues long. Germline V CDR1 and CDR2: MNHNS, SASEGT. The CDR3 spells CASSEVLAGGPSNEQFF. CDR3 bases: TGTGCCAGCAGTGAAGTGTTAGCGGGAGGGCCGAGTAATGAGCAGTTCTTC.

The chain employs TRBV5-1 and TRBJ2-2, with TRBD2 matching over 10 bases. J lost 0 bases, V lost 4 bases, and 6 bases had no gene match. The CDR3 has 17 amino acids. CDR1 and CDR2 (germline): SGHRS, YFSETQ. CDR3 DNA sequence: TGCGCCAGCAGCCCTATAGCGGGAGGAGCGAACACCGGGGAGCTGTTTTTT. Amino acids: CASSPIAGGANTGELFF.

V usage is TRBV27 and J usage is TRBJ2-5; maybe TRBD1 (6 bases). The CDR3 is 14 residues long. CDR1 and CDR2 from the germline V gene are MNHEY and SMNVEV (reference sequence). Trimming took off 6 bases at V and 3 bases at J, with 14 bases between the two ends. The CDR3 region is CASSSLAGEETQYF. CDR3 coding DNA: TGTGCCAGCAGCTCCCTAGCAGGGGAAGAGACCCAGTACTTC.

The chain is built from TRBV7-9 and TRBJ2-1; tentative D call: TRBD1 (7 bases). Trimming left V 2 bases short and J 4 bases short, with 9 bases between. The CDR3 consists of 14 residues. CDR1 is SEHNR and CDR2 is FQNEAQ in the germline V gene (reference sequence). CDR3 nucleotide sequence: TGTGCCAGCAGCTTACAGGGGGGTTACAATGAGCAGTTCTTC. This translates into CASSLQGGYNEQFF.

This chain joins TRBV12-5 and TRBJ2-7; TRBD2 aligns across 12 bases. Germline V gene data show CDR1 as LGHNT and CDR2 as FRNRAP. With V trimmed by 4 bases and J by 6 bases, 10 bases remained unmatched. The CDR3 extends over 16 amino acids. The CDR3 is CASGSLGLAGGPEQYF. In DNA, the CDR3 is TGTGCTAGTGGTTCCCTGGGCCTAGCGGGGGGGCCCGAGCAGTACTTC.